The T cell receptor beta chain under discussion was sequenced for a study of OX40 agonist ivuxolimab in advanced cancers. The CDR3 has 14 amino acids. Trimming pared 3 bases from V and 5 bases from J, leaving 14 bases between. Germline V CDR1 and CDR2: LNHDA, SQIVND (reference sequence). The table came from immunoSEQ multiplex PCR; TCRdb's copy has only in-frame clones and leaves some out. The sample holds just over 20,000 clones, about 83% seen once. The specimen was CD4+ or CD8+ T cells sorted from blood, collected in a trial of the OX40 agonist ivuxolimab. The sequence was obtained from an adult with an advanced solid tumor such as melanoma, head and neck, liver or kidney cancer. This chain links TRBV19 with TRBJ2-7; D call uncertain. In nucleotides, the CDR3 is TGTGCCAGTAGTATGAAGAGCACGCCCCACGAGCAGTACTTC. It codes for CASSMKSTPHEQYF. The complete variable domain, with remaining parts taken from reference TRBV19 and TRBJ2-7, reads DGGITQSPKYLFRKEGQNVTLSCEQNLNHDAMYWYRQDPGQGLRLIYYSQIVNDFQKGDIAEGYSVSREKKESFPLTVTSAQKNPTAFYLCASSMKSTPHEQYFGPGTRLTVT.